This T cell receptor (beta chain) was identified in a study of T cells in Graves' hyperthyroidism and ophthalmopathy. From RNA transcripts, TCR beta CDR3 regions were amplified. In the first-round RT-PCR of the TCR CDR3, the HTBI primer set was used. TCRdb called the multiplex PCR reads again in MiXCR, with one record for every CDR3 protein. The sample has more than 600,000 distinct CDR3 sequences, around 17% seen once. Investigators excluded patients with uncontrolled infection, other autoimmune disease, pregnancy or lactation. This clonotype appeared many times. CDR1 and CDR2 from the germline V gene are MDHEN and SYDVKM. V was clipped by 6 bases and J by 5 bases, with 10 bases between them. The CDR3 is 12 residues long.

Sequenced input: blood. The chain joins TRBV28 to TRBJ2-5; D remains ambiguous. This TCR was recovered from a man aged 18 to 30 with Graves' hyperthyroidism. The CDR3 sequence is CASSLNRETQYF. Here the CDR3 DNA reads TGTGCCAGCAGCTTAAACCGGGAGACCCAGTACTTC.